The TCR beta chain under discussion was sequenced for a study of OX40 agonist ivuxolimab in advanced cancers. The protocol was immunoSEQ multiplex PCR, while the TCRdb copy is restricted to in-frame clones and leaves out a portion. The table lists tens of thousands of clones, roughly 80% of them singletons. CDR1 is LNHDA, CDR2 SQIVND, per germline (reference sequence). V lost 4 bases to trimming and J lost 0 bases; unmatched junction nucleotides: 10. This CDR3 is built from 19 residues. The chain uses TRBV19 and TRBJ2-6, with TRBD1 matching over 9 bases. The specimen comprised CD4+ or CD8+ T cells sorted from blood, sampled in a trial of the OX40 agonist ivuxolimab. This TCR was sampled from an adult with an advanced solid tumor such as melanoma, head and neck, liver or kidney cancer. CDR3 in DNA: TGTGCCAGTAGTAAGCAGACAGGGGGAATGAGCTCTGGGGCCAACGTCCTGACTTTC. Its protein product is CASSKQTGGMSSGANVLTF.